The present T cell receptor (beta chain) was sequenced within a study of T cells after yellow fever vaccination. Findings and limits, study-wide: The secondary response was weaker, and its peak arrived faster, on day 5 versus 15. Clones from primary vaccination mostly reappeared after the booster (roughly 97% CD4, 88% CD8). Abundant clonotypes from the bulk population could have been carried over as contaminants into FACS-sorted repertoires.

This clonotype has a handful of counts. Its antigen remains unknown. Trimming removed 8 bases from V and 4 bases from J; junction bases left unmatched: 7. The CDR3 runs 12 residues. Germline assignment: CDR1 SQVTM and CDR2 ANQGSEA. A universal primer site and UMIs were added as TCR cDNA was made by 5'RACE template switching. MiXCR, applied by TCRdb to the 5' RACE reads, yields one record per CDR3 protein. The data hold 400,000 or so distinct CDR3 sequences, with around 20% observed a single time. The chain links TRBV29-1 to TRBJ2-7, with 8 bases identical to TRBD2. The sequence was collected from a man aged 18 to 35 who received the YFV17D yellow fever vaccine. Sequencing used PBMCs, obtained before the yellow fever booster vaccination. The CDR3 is CSRSGGSYEQYV. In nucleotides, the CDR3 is TGCAGCAGAAGCGGGGGTTCGTACGAGCAGTACGTC.